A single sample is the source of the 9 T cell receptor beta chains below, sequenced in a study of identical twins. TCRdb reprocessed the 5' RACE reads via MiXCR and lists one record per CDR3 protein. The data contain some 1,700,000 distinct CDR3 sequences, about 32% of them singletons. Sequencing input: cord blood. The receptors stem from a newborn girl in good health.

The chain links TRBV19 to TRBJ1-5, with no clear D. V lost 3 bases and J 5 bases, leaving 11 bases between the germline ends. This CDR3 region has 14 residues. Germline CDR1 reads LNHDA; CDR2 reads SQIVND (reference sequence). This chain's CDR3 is CASSITGRHQPQHF. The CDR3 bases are TGTGCCAGTAGTATTACCGGGCGGCATCAGCCCCAGCATTTT.

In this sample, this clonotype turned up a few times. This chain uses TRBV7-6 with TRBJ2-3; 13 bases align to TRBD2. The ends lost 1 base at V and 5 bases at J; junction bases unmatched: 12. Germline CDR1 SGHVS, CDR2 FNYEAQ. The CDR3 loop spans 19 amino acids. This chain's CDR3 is CASSLGWTSGRRSGDTQYF. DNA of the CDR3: TGTGCCAGCAGCTTAGGGTGGACTAGCGGGAGACGAAGTGGAGATACGCAGTATTTT.

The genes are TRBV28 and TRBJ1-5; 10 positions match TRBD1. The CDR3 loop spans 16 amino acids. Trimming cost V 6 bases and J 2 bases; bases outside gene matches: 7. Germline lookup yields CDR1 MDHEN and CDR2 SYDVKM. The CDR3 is CASSRDRGFGNQPQHF. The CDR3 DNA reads TGTGCCAGCAGCCGGGACAGGGGTTTCGGCAATCAGCCCCAGCATTTT.

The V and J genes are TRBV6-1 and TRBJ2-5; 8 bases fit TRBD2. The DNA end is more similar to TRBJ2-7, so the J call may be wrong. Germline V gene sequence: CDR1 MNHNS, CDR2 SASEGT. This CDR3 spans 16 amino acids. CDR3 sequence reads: CASSVFGRGGHYEQYF. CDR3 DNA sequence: TGTGCCAGCAGTGTATTTGGTCGGGGGGGCCACTACGAGCAGTACTTC.

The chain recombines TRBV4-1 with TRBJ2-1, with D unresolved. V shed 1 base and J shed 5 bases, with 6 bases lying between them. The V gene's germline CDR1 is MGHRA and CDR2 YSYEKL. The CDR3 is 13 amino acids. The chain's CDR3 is CASSQAYNNEQFF. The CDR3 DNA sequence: TGCGCCAGCAGCCAAGCGTATAACAATGAGCAGTTCTTC.

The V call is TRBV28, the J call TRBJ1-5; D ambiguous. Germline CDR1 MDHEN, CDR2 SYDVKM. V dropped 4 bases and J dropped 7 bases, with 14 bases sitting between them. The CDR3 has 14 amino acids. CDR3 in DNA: TGTGCCAGCAGTTCGATCGCCAATCGACAGCCCCAGCATTTT. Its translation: CASSSIANRQPQHF. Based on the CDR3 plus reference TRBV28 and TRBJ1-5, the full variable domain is DVKVTQSSRYLVKRTGEKVFLECVQDMDHENMFWYRQDPGLGLRLIYFSYDVKMKEKGDIPEGYSVSREKKERFSLILESASTNQTSMYLCASSSIANRQPQHFGDGTRLSIL.

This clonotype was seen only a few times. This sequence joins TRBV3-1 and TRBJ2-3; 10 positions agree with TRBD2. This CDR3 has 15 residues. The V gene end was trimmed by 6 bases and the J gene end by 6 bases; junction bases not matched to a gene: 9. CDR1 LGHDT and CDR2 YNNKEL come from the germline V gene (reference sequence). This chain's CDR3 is CASRARAGGVDTQYF. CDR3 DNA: TGTGCCAGCAGGGCTCGAGCGGGGGGGGTGGATACGCAGTATTTT.

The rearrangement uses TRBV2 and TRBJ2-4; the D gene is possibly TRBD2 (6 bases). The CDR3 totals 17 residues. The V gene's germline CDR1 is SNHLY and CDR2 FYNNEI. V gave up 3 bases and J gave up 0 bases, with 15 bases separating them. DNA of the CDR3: TGTGCCAGCAGTGAGGCTAGCGTCCTTTTAGCCAAAAACATTCAGTACTTC. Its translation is CASSEASVLLAKNIQYF.

The CDR3 sequence is CASRVQEGYTF. In nucleotides, the CDR3 is TGTGCCAGCAGGGTTCAGGAGGGCTACACCTTC. The chain recombines TRBV6-6 with TRBJ1-2; D not resolved. Trimming removed 6 bases from V and 8 bases from J, with 10 bases in between. The CDR3 is 11 amino acids. In germline, CDR1 is MNHNY, CDR2 SVGAGI (reference sequence).